The entry below describes one T cell receptor beta chain. The data stem from a study of blood T cell repertoires in COVID-19. About the study: Italy, Spain and the United States were the sources of the convalescent and acute COVID-19 samples. PBMCs, B-cell-depleted T cells, or T cells provided the cDNA or gDNA that made up the material.

The authors' processing: It was from reference gene primer amplification that nucleated cell counts were estimated. Generated by immunoSEQ multiplex PCR, the TCRdb table keeps only in-frame clones and is missing some. That table is the source of V, J and clone size, and D and trimming were worked out from the DNA. This repertoire shows about 59,000 clones, more than 60% found once; its top ten account for less than 20%. CDR1 is LGHDT and CDR2 is YNNKEL in the germline V gene (reference sequence). V was clipped by 3 bases and J by 0 bases; unmatched bases: 4. The length of the CDR3 is 15 residues. This chain uses TRBV3-1 (or the pseudogene TRBV3-2) with TRBJ1-1; 7 nucleotides align to TRBD1. Sequenced: peripheral blood. This receptor was obtained from a woman aged 50 to 65 with active or convalescent COVID-19. The CDR3 loop reads CASSHRDRVNTEAFF. CDR3 coding DNA: TGTGCCAGCAGCCATCGGGACAGAGTGAACACTGAAGCTTTCTTT.